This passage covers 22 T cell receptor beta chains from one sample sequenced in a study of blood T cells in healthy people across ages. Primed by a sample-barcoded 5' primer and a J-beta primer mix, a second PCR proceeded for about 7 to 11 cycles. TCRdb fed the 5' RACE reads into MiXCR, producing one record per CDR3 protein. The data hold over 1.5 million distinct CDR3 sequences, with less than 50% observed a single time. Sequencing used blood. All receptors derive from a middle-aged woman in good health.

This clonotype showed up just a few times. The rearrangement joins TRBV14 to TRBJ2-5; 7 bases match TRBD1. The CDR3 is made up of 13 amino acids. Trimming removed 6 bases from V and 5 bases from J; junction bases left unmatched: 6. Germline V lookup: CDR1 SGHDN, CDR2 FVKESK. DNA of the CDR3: TGTGCCAGCAGGGGACAGCCCTTGGAGACCCAGTACTTC. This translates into CASRGQPLETQYF.

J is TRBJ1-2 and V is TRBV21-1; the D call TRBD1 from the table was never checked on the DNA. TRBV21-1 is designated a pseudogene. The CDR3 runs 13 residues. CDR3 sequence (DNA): TGTGCCAGCAGCCAGCACAGGGGCTATGGCTACACCTTC. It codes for CASSQHRGYGYTF.

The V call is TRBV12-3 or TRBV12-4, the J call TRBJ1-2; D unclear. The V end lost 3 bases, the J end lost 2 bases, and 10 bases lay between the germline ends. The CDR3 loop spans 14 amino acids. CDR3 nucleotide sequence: TGTGCCAGCAGTTTTCCTGGAAACAACTATGGCTACACCTTC. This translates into CASSFPGNNYGYTF.

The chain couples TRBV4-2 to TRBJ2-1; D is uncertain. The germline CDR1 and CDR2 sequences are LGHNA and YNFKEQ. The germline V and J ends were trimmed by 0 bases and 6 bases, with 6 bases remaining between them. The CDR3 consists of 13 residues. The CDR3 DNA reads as TGTGCCAGCAGCCAAGATCTTCCCAATGAGCAGTTCTTC. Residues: CASSQDLPNEQFF.

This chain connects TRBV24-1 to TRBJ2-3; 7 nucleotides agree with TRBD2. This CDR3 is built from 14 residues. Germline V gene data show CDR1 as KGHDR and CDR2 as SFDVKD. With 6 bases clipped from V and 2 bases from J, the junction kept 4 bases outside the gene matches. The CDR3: CATSSGKFTDTQYF. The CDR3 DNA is TGTGCCACCAGTAGCGGGAAATTCACAGATACGCAGTATTTT.

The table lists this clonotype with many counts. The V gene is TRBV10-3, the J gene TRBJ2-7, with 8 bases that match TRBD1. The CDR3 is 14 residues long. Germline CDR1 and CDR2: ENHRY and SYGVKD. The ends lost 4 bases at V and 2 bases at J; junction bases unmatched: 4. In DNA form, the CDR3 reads TGTGCCATCAGTGCCCCGGGACAGGCCTACGAGCAGTACTTC. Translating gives CAISAPGQAYEQYF.

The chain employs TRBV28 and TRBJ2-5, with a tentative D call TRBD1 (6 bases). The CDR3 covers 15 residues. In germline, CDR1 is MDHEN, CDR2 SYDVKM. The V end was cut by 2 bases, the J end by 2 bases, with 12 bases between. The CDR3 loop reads CASSLGQGHQETQYF. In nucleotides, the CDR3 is TGTGCCAGCAGTTTAGGGCAGGGGCATCAAGAGACCCAGTACTTC.

The CDR3 here is CASSIGVGFSGNTIYF. The CDR3 coding sequence is TGTGCCAGCAGTATTGGTGTGGGGTTCTCTGGAAACACCATATATTTT. V gene TRBV12-3 or TRBV12-4 combines with J gene TRBJ1-3; D is uncertain. V lost 5 bases and J lost 0, with 14 bases in between. The length of the CDR3 is 16 residues.

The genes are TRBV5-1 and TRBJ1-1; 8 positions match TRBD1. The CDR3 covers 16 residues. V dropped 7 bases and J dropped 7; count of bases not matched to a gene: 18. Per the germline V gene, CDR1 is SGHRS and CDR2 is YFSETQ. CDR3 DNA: TGCGCCAGCTTACCAGGGGGCGGGACCGGGGCCTGTGAAGCTTTCTTT. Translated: CASLPGGGTGACEAFF.

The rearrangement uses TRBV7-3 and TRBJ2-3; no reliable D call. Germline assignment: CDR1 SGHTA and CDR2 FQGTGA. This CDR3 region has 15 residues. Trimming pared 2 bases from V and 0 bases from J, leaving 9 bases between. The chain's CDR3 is CASSLQEGSTDTQYF. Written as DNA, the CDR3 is TGTGCCAGCAGCTTACAGGAAGGGAGCACAGATACGCAGTATTTT.

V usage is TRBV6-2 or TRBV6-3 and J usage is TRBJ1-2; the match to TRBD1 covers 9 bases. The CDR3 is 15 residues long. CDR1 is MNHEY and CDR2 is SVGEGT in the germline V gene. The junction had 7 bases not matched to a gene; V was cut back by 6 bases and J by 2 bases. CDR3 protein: CASRLTGTGNYGYTF. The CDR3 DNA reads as TGTGCCAGCAGACTTACTGGGACAGGGAACTATGGCTACACCTTC.

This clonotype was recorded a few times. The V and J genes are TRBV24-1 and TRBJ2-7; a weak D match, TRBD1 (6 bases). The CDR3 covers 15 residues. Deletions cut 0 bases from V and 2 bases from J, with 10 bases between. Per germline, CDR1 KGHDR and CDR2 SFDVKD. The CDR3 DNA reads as TGTGCCACCAGTGATTTGCCCCGGACAGCCTACGAGCAGTACTTC. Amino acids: CATSDLPRTAYEQYF.

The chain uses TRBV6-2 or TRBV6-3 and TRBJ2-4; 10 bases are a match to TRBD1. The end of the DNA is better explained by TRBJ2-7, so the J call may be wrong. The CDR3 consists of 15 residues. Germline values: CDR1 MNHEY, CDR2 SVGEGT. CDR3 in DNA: TGTGCCAGCAGTCCAACCGGGACAGGGGTCAACGAGCAGTACTTC. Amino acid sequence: CASSPTGTGVNEQYF.

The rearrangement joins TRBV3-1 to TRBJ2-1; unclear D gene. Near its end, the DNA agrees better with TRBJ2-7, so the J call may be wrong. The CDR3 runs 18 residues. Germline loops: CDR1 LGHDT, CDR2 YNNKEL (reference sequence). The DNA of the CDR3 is TGTGCCAGCAGCCAAGAAACGATAGCTTCCCCCTCCTACAATGAGCAGTACTTC. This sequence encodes CASSQETIASPSYNEQYF.

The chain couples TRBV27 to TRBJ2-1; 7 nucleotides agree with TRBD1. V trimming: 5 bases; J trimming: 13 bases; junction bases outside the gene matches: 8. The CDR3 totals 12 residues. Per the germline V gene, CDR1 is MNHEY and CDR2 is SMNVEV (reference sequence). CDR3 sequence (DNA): TGTGCCAGCAGTCCCACAGGGGTCTCCCAGTTCTTC. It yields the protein CASSPTGVSQFF.

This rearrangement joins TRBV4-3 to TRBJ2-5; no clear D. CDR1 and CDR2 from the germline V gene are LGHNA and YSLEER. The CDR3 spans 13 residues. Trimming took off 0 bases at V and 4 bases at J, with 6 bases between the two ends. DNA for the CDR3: TGCGCCAGCAGCCAAGAGGGTTCAGAGACCCAGTACTTC. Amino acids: CASSQEGSETQYF.

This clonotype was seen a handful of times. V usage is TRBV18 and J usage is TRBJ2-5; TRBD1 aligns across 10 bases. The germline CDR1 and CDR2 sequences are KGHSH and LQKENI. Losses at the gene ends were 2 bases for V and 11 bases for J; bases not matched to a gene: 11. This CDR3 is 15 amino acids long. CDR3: CASSPYRDRGLKQYF. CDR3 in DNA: TGTGCCAGCTCACCATACCGGGACAGGGGTTTGAAGCAGTACTTC.

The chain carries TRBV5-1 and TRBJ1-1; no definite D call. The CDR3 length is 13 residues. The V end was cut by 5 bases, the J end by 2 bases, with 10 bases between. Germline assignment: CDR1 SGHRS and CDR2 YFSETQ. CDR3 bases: TGCGCCAGCAGAGGCCGGCTAAACACTGAAGCTTTCTTT. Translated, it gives CASRGRLNTEAFF. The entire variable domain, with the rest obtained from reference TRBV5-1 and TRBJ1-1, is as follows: KAGVTQTPRYLIKTRGQQVTLSCSPISGHRSVSWYQQTPGQGLQFLFEYFSETQRNKGNFPGRFSGRQFSNSRSEMNVSTLELGDSALYLCASRGRLNTEAFFGQGTRLTVV.

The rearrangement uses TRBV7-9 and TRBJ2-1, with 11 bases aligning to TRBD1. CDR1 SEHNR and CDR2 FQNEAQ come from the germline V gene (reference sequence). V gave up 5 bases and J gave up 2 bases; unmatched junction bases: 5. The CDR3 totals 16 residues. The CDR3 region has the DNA TGTGCCAGCAGCCGGACAGGGGGCAGCACCTACAATGAGCAGTTCTTC. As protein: CASSRTGGSTYNEQFF.

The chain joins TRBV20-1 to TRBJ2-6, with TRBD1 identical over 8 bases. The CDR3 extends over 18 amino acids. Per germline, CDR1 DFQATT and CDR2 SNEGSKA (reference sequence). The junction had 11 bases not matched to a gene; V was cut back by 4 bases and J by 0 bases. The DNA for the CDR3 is TGCAGTGCTATACTCTCCGGGACAGGTTCCTCTGGGGCCAACGTCCTGACTTTC. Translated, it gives CSAILSGTGSSGANVLTF.

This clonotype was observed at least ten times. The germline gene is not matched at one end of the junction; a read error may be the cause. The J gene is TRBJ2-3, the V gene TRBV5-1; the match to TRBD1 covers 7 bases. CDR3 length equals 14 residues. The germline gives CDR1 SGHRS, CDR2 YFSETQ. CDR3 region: CASSRDSLTDTQYF. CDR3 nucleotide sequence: TGTGCCAGCAGCCGGGACAGCCTCACAGATACGCAGTATTTT.

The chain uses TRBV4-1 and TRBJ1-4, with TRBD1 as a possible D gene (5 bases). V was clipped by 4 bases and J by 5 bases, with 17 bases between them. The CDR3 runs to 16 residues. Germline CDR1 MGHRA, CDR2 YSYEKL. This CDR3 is CASSPHGGAENEKLFF. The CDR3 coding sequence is TGCGCCAGCAGCCCGCACGGCGGGGCTGAGAATGAAAAACTGTTTTTT.